The clone carrying this T cell receptor (beta chain) was counted only a few times. Its antigen is currently unknown. The CDR3 end is not reached by the read, which stops 3 residues before it; the germline J gene fills it in. Clones were read by immunoSEQ multiplex PCR, and TCRdb kept only the in-frame ones, dropping some. The data show about 33,000 clones, with none appearing a single time. Diagnosis required reduced IgG, IgA and/or IgM with specific antibody deficiency. This entry is derived from a study of T cell clonality in common variable immunodeficiency. Germline CDR1 reads SGHTA; CDR2 reads FQGNSA. With 5 bases removed from V and 6 bases from J, the gap between germline ends came to 16 bases. The CDR3 sequence is 15 residues long. Findings and caveats of the study: Reportedly, TCR beta sequences from common variable immunodeficiency showed fewer deletions and N-nucleotide insertions.

The TCR comes from a human donor with common variable immunodeficiency. The sample comprised peripheral blood mononuclear cells. The chain recombines TRBV7-2 with TRBJ2-2; a possible D gene is TRBD2 (7 bases). The CDR3 reads CASSVGGGRPGELFF. Partial CDR3 DNA: TGTGCCAGCAGCGTAGGGGGGGGTCGGCCCGGGGAG.